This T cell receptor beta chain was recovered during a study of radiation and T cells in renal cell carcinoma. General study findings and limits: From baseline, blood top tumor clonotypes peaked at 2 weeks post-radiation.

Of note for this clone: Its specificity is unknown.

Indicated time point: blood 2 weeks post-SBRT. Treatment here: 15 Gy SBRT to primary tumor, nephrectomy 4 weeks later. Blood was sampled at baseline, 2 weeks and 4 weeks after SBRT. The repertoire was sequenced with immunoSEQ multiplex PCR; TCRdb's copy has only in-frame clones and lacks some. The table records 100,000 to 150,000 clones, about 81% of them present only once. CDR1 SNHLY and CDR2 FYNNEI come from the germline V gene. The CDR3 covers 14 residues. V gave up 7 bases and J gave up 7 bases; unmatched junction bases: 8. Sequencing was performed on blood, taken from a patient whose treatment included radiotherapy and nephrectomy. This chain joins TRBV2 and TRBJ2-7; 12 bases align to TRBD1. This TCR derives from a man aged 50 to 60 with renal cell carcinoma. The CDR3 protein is CASKLRDRGQEQYF. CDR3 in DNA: TGTGCCAGCAAACTCCGGGACAGGGGGCAGGAGCAGTACTTC.